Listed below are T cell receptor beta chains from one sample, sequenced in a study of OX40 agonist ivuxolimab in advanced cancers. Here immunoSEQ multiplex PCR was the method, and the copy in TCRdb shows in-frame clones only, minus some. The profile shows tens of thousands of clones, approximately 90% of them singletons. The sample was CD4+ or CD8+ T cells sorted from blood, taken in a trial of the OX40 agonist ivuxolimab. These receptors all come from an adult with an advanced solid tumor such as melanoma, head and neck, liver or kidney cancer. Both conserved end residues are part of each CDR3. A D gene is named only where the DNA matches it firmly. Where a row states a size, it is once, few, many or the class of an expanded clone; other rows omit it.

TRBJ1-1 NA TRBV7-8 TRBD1 CASSRLIGTGISRNTEAFF TGTGCCAGCAGCCGATTGATCGGGACAGGCATCTCGCGGAACACTGAAGCTTTCTTT
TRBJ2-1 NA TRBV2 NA CASRMTDSSYNEQFF TGTGCCAGCCGTATGACGGACAGCTCCTACAATGAGCAGTTCTTC
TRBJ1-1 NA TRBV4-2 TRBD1 CASSQELWDRGVGNTEAFF TGTGCCAGCAGCCAAGAATTATGGGACAGGGGCGTGGGGAACACTGAAGCTTTCTTT
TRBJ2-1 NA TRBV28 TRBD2 CASTNPPGRSSYNEQFF TGTGCCAGCACGAACCCTCCCGGGAGGAGCTCCTACAATGAGCAGTTCTTC
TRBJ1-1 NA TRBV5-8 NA CASSSIQGAEAFF TGTGCCAGCAGCTCCATTCAGGGTGCTGAAGCTTTCTTT
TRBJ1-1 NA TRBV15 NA CAVQDRHPGTEAFF TGTGCCGTTCAGGACAGACATCCCGGCACTGAAGCTTTCTTT
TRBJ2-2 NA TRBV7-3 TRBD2 CASSLTRLAGAAGELFF TGTGCCAGCAGCTTAACCCGACTAGCGGGAGCGGCCGGGGAGCTGTTTTTT
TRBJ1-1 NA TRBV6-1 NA CASSDRSMNTEAFF TGTGCCAGCAGTGACAGATCCATGAACACTGAAGCTTTCTTT
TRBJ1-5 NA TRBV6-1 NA CASSAWTDYSNQPQHF TGTGCCAGCAGTGCCTGGACAGATTATAGCAATCAGCCCCAGCATTTT
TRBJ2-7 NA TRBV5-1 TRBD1 CASSPNTGGDEQYF TGCGCCAGCAGCCCAAATACAGGGGGCGACGAGCAGTACTTC
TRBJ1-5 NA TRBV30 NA CAWSPLDSNQPQHF TGTGCCTGGAGTCCCCTGGATAGCAATCAGCCCCAGCATTTT
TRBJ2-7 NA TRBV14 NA CASSQDFYEQYF TGTGCCAGCAGCCAAGATTTCTACGAGCAGTACTTC
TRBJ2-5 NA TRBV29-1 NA CSVEPVSSSTQYF TGCAGCGTTGAACCGGTTTCCTCAAGTACCCAGTACTTC
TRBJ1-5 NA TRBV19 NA CASSIAGGGNQPQHF TGTGCCAGTAGTATAGCGGGGGGCGGCAATCAGCCCCAGCATTTT
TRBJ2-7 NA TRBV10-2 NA CASSPGTPYYEQYF TGCGCCAGCAGCCCCGGGACTCCCTATTACGAGCAGTACTTC
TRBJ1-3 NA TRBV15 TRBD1 CATSRDWDRAGNTIYF TGTGCCACCAGCAGAGATTGGGACAGGGCTGGAAACACCATATATTTT
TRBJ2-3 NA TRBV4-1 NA CASRRSDGGTDTQYF TGCGCCAGCAGGCGTTCCGACGGGGGCACAGATACGCAGTATTTT
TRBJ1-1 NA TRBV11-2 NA CASSSIQGLNTEAFF TGTGCCAGCAGCTCGATTCAGGGTTTGAACACTGAAGCTTTCTTT
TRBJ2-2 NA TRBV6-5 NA CASGVGELFF TGTGCCAGCGGGGTCGGGGAGCTGTTTTTT
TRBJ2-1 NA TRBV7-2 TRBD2 CASSAASGSSYNEQFF TGTGCCAGCAGCGCCGCTAGCGGGAGCTCCTACAATGAGCAGTTCTTC
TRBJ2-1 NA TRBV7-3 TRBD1 CASSPGTGSEQFF TGTGCCAGCAGCCCCGGGACAGGGAGTGAGCAGTTCTTC
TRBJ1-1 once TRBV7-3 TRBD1 CASSLRGQPNTEAFF TGTGCCAGCAGCTTAAGGGGACAGCCGAACACTGAAGCTTTCTTT
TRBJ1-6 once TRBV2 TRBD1 CASGTGNSPLHF TGTGCCAGCGGGACAGGCAATTCACCCCTCCACTTT
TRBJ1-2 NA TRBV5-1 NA CASSLELGGGYTF TGCGCCAGCAGCTTGGAGCTGGGCGGTGGCTACACCTTC
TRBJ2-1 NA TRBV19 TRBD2 CASSPGLANYNEQFF TGTGCCAGTAGTCCCGGACTAGCGAACTACAATGAGCAGTTCTTC
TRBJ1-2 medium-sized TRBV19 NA CASSMGDYGYTF TGTGCCAGTAGTATGGGGGACTATGGCTACACCTTC
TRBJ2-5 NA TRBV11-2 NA CAVSGDQETQYF TGTGCCGTTTCGGGGGACCAAGAGACCCAGTACTTC
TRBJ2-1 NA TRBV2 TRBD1 CASSPGTGGYNEQFF TGTGCCAGCAGCCCCGGGACAGGGGGCTACAATGAGCAGTTCTTC
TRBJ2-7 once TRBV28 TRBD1 CASSTGTGGIHEQYF TGTGCCAGCAGCACCGGGACAGGGGGCATTCACGAGCAGTACTTC
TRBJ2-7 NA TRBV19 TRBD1 CASSIGTGGRLDEQYF TGTGCCAGTAGTATCGGGACAGGAGGCAGGTTGGACGAGCAGTACTTC
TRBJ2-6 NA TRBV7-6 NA CASSPGANVLTF TGTGCCAGCAGCCCTGGGGCCAACGTCCTGACTTTC
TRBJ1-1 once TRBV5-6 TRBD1 CASSLTGDTEAFF TGTGCCAGCAGCCTCACAGGGGACACTGAAGCTTTCTTT
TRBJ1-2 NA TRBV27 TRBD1 CASSLYGPTGGGYGYTF TGTGCCAGCAGTTTATACGGCCCGACAGGGGGCGGCTATGGCTACACCTTC
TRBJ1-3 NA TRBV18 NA CASSPPMGTTGNTIYF TGTGCCAGCTCACCACCCATGGGGACGACTGGAAACACCATATATTTT
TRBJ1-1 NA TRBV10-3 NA CAISESAYTEAFF TGTGCCATCAGTGAGTCCGCTTACACTGAAGCTTTCTTT
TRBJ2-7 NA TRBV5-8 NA CASSLEQGRYEQYF TGTGCCAGCAGCTTGGAGCAGGGGAGGTACGAGCAGTACTTC
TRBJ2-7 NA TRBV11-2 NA CASSSEVRARAYEQYF TGTGCCAGCAGCTCCGAGGTCAGGGCCCGTGCCTACGAGCAGTACTTC
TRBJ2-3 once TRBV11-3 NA CASSGTSTDTQYF TGTGCCAGCAGCGGGACTAGCACAGATACGCAGTATTTT
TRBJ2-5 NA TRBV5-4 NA CASSSRLGGQETQYF TGTGCCAGCAGCTCCCGTCTGGGCGGACAGGAGACCCAGTACTTC
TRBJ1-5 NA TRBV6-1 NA CASSEVRVMDQPQHF TGTGCCAGCAGTGAAGTCAGGGTTATGGATCAGCCCCAGCATTTT
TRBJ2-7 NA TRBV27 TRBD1 CASSRQGSYEQYF TGTGCCAGCAGTAGACAGGGGTCCTACGAGCAGTACTTC
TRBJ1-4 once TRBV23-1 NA CASSQLRHRSNEKLFF TGCGCCAGCAGTCAATTAAGGCACAGGAGCAATGAAAAACTGTTTTTT
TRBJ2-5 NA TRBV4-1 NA CASSQDLLQTQYF TGCGCCAGCAGCCAAGATCTTTTGCAGACCCAGTACTTC
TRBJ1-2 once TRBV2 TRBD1 CASSTQGTKRDSYGYTF TGTGCCAGCAGTACCCAGGGAACTAAGCGGGACAGCTATGGCTACACCTTC
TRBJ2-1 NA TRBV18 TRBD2 CASSQTSGTYNEQFF TGTGCCAGCTCACAAACTAGCGGGACTTACAATGAGCAGTTCTTC
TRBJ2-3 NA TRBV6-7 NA CASTKRGGGPERTDTQYF TGTGCCAGCACTAAAAGGGGCGGCGGCCCGGAGAGGACAGATACGCAGTATTTT
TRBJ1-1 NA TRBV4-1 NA CASSRPGTEAFF TGCGCCAGCAGCCGACCAGGGACTGAAGCTTTCTTT
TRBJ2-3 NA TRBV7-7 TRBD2 CASSSSGTTDTQYF TGTGCTAGCAGCTCGAGCGGGACCACAGATACGCAGTATTTT